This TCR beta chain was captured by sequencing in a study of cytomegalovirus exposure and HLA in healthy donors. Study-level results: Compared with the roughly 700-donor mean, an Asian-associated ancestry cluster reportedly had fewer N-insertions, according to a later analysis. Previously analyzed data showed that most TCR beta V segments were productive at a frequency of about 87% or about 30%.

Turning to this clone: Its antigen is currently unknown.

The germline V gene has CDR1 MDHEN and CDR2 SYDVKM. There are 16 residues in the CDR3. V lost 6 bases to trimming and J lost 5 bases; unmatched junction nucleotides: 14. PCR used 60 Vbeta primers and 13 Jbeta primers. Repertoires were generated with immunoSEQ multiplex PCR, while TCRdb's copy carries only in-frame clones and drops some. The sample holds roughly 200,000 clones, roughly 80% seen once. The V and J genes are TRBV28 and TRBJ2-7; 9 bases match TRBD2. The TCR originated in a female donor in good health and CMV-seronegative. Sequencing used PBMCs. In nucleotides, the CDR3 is TGTGCCAGCAGGGGCCTGGGGCGGGAGGGCCGGAACGAGCAGTACTTC. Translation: CASRGLGREGRNEQYF.